These 3 T cell receptor beta chains share one sample of origin, sequenced in a study of metastatic and nonmetastatic thyroid tumors. Before thyroid surgery, none of the patients had received any treatment. TCRdb re-called the PCR reads with MiXCR. The repertoire holds around 40,000 clones, about 18% seen once, with roughly 6% in the top ten. The sample consisted of blood. The receptors shown here come from a male donor with papillary thyroid cancer or a benign thyroid nodule (not recorded which). Some clones in this sample may be carry-over from other donors' samples.

Regarding this clone: A much more abundant neighbour one base away suggests this may be a read error. The rearrangement joins TRBV29-1 to TRBJ2-7; possibly TRBD2 for D (5 bases). Germline CDR1 and CDR2: SQVTM and ANQGSEA. The CDR3 spans 13 residues. The CDR3 is CNVEKTGTYEQYF. Here the CDR3 DNA reads TGCAACGTTGAGAAAACCGGGACCTACGAGCAGTACTTC.

CDR3 amino acids: CASSLSDLYGGVGYTF. DNA of the CDR3: TGTGCCAGCAGTTTATCCGACCTTTACGGAGGCGTGGGCTACACCTTC. The rearrangement uses TRBV27 and TRBJ1-2; the D is unclear. The CDR3 length is 16 residues. The V gene lost 0 bases and the J gene lost 8 bases, with 19 bases spanning the gap. Germline lookup yields CDR1 MNHEY and CDR2 SMNVEV (reference sequence).

This clone was counted only a few times. V usage is TRBV18 and J usage is TRBJ2-5, with 7 bases fitting TRBD1. The CDR3 length is 15 residues. J gave up 4 bases and V 1 base, and 6 bases lay outside the gene matches. The germline V gene encodes CDR1 KGHSH and CDR2 LQKENI. Written as DNA, the CDR3 is TGTGCCAGCTCACCACAAGGGGGCTTTGGAGAGACCCAGTACTTC. Translating gives CASSPQGGFGETQYF.